What follows are 26 T cell receptor beta chains derived from one specimen sequenced in a study of OX40 agonist ivuxolimab in advanced cancers. The library was obtained by the immunoSEQ multiplex PCR assay. TCRdb stores this immuneACCESS table with in-frame sequences only. Part of the clones is absent; in the studies checked, under half of the shortfall reflects unresolved V genes, and no reason is known for the rest. This sample is represented by about 84,000 clones; over 80% of them were singletons. Of the sample, 0.4% to 0.55% falls within the top ten clones. The specimen comprised CD4+ or CD8+ T cells sorted from blood, sampled in a trial of the OX40 agonist ivuxolimab. All receptors derive from an adult with an advanced solid tumor such as melanoma, head and neck, liver or kidney cancer.

CDR3 loop: CAWSTSRGGYGYTF. DNA of the CDR3: TGTGCCTGGAGTACGAGTAGGGGAGGCTATGGCTACACCTTC. This chain links TRBV30 with TRBJ1-2; D is perhaps TRBD1 (5 bases). Germline-derived CDR1 and CDR2 are GTSNPN and SVGIG (reference sequence). Trimming took 2 bases from V and 4 from J, leaving 14 bases between them. This CDR3 is 14 amino acids long.

The V and J genes are TRBV11-3 and TRBJ2-7, with TRBD1 as a possible D gene (5 bases). Per germline, CDR1 SGHNT and CDR2 YENEEA. V lost 0 bases to trimming and J lost 4 bases, with 10 bases between them. The CDR3 runs to 14 residues. DNA for the CDR3: TGTGCCAGCAGCTTAGATCTAAGGGGATACGAGCAGTACTTC. This codes for CASSLDLRGYEQYF. The full variable domain, its missing parts supplied by reference TRBV11-3 and TRBJ2-7, is EAGVVQSPRYKIIEKKQPVAFWCNPISGHNTLYWYLQNLGQGPELLIRYENEEAVDDSQLPKDRFSAERLKGVDSTLKIQPAELGDSAVYLCASSLDLRGYEQYFGPGTRLTVT.

This chain joins TRBV19 and TRBJ1-3; D possibly corresponds to TRBD1 (5 bases). Germline V gene sequence: CDR1 LNHDA, CDR2 SQIVND (reference sequence). V lost 7 bases and J lost 0, with 10 bases in between. This CDR3 has 14 residues. DNA for the CDR3: TGTGCCAGTAATTCAGGGATCTCTGGAAACACCATATATTTT. Translated: CASNSGISGNTIYF. The full variable domain, with the rest looked up from reference TRBV19 and TRBJ1-3, is DGGITQSPKYLFRKEGQNVTLSCEQNLNHDAMYWYRQDPGQGLRLIYYSQIVNDFQKGDIAEGYSVSREKKESFPLTVTSAQKNPTAFYLCASNSGISGNTIYFGEGSWLTVV.

V usage is TRBV6-1 and J usage is TRBJ1-2; D uncertain. Germline CDR1 MNHNS, CDR2 SASEGT. The germline V and J ends were trimmed by 2 bases and 8 bases, with 9 bases remaining between them. There are 12 residues in the CDR3. The CDR3 loop reads CASSETVGGYTF. Here the CDR3 DNA reads TGTGCCAGCAGTGAAACAGTGGGGGGCTACACCTTC.

The chain uses TRBV21-1 and TRBJ2-7; TRBD1, as called in the table, went unchecked against the DNA. TRBV21-1 is a pseudogene locus. The CDR3 totals 19 residues. CDR3 residues: CASSGTGTGGVQVSYEQYF. As DNA, the CDR3 is TGTGCCAGCAGCGGAACCGGGACAGGGGGCGTCCAAGTCTCCTACGAGCAGTACTTC.

This chain connects TRBV29-1 to TRBJ2-5; no reliable D call. The germline gives CDR1 SQVTM, CDR2 ANQGSEA. This CDR3 has 12 amino acids. The V end lost 6 bases, the J end lost 4 bases, and 12 bases lay between the germline ends. The CDR3 spells CSVRLPAETQYF. The CDR3 DNA follows: TGCAGCGTGAGGCTCCCGGCAGAGACCCAGTACTTC.

V usage is TRBV6-5 and J usage is TRBJ1-1; maybe TRBD1 (5 bases). V was pared by 2 bases and J by 2 bases, with 9 bases between. This CDR3 is built from 14 residues. Germline values: CDR1 MNHEY, CDR2 SVGAGI. CDR3 region: CASSYGGGNTEAFF. CDR3 bases: TGTGCCAGCAGTTACGGGGGTGGTAACACTGAAGCTTTCTTT.

This chain joins TRBV5-1 and TRBJ2-3, with 9 nucleotides matching TRBD2. The CDR3 has 17 amino acids. V trimming: 4 bases; J trimming: 4 bases; junction bases outside the gene matches: 13. Germline V gene lookup returns CDR1 SGHRS and CDR2 YFSETQ. CDR3 amino acids: CASSQRALAGFADTQYF. CDR3 DNA: TGCGCCAGCAGCCAAAGGGCTCTAGCGGGGTTTGCAGATACGCAGTATTTT.

The chain joins TRBV5-4 to TRBJ2-1; 14 nucleotides line up with TRBD2. Trimming removed 3 bases from V and 6 bases from J; junction bases left unmatched: 5. Germline loops: CDR1 SGHNT, CDR2 YYREEE (reference sequence). There are 16 residues in the CDR3. The CDR3 bases are TGTGCCAGCAGCTCGCGGACTAGCGGGAGGCCCAATGAGCAGTTCTTC. It specifies CASSSRTSGRPNEQFF.

This chain joins TRBV28 and TRBJ1-1; D unresolved. This CDR3 comprises 14 residues. The ends were cut back, 8 bases at V and 6 bases at J, with 19 bases in the middle. Germline CDR1 is MDHEN and CDR2 is SYDVKM. The CDR3 nucleotides read TGTGCCAGCCTACCTCCTTCCGGGATGGCTGAAGCTTTCTTT. Encoded protein: CASLPPSGMAEAFF.

V is TRBV5-1 and J is TRBJ1-2; TRBD1 might be the D (5 bases). V was pared by 2 bases and J by 8 bases, with 16 bases between. This CDR3 has 14 amino acids. Germline V gene data show CDR1 as SGHRS and CDR2 as YFSETQ. For the CDR3, the DNA is TGCGCCAGCAGCTTCGCACAAGGGGAGATGGGCTACACCTTC. This gives the protein CASSFAQGEMGYTF.

This clone was seen just once. Other DNA sequences of this sample code for an identical CDR3. The rearrangement joins TRBV4-1 to TRBJ1-5, with 7 positions matching TRBD1. The V and J ends lost 3 bases and 2 bases, in that order; junction bases with no gene match: 4. The germline gives CDR1 MGHRA, CDR2 YSYEKL. This CDR3 contains 15 residues. The CDR3 sequence: CASSQRTGGNQPQHF. DNA for the CDR3: TGCGCCAGCAGCCAGAGGACAGGAGGCAATCAGCCCCAGCATTTT.

The CDR3 spells CASSPRAESNEQFF. In nucleotides, the CDR3 is TGTGCCAGCTCACCGAGGGCGGAGAGCAATGAGCAGTTCTTC. V gene TRBV18 combines with J gene TRBJ2-1; weak D call: TRBD2 (5 bases). CDR3 length: 14 amino acids. The germline V and J ends were trimmed by 3 bases and 6 bases, with 12 bases remaining between them. CDR1 is KGHSH, CDR2 LQKENI, per germline.

V and J are TRBV18 and TRBJ2-5, with unresolved D. This CDR3 region has 14 residues. CDR1 and CDR2 (germline): KGHSH, LQKENI. V dropped 0 bases and J dropped 2 bases, with 7 bases sitting between them. The CDR3 DNA reads TGTGCCAGCTCACCACCCGCATTTCAAGAGACCCAGTACTTC. It yields the protein CASSPPAFQETQYF.

V and J are TRBV27 and TRBJ2-3, with D unresolved. Looked up from germline, CDR1 is MNHEY and CDR2 is SMNVEV (reference sequence). The CDR3 is 13 amino acids. V was clipped by 5 bases and J by 6 bases, with 12 bases between them. The CDR3 DNA is TGTGCCAGCAGTCAATTCGATACTGATACGCAGTATTTT. It encodes CASSQFDTDTQYF.

The chain joins TRBV5-1 to TRBJ2-1; weak D call: TRBD1 (6 bases). V shed 0 bases and J shed 8 bases, with 15 bases lying between them. CDR3 length equals 15 residues. CDR1 is SGHRS, CDR2 YFSETQ, per germline. Here the CDR3 reads CASSLGYQGWDEQFF. The CDR3 DNA is TGCGCCAGCAGCTTGGGGTATCAGGGGTGGGATGAGCAGTTCTTC.

The gene calls are TRBV11-3 and TRBJ1-2, with D perhaps matching TRBD1 (5 bases). The V end was cut by 5 bases, the J end by 5 bases, with 12 bases between. This CDR3 is 13 amino acids long. Germline loops: CDR1 SGHNT, CDR2 YENEEA. The CDR3 DNA reads TGTGCCAGCAGCCAACCGGGACGGTATGGCTACACCTTC. This gives the protein CASSQPGRYGYTF.

This chain links TRBV27 with TRBJ1-2; possible D gene TRBD1, 6 bases. The CDR3 runs 10 residues. V was shortened by 11 bases and J by 4 bases, with 8 bases between the two germline ends. Germline assignment: CDR1 MNHEY and CDR2 SMNVEV (reference sequence). In DNA, the CDR3 is TGTGCCTCACAGGGCTATGGCTACACCTTC. The encoded protein is CASQGYGYTF.

The genes are TRBV7-8 and TRBJ2-3, with D tentatively TRBD2 (5 bases). Trimming removed 1 base at V and 2 bases at J, with 7 bases between. The CDR3 extends over 14 amino acids. Germline values: CDR1 SGHVS, CDR2 FQNEAQ. The CDR3 region is CASSLGRATDTQYF. The CDR3 DNA sequence: TGTGCCAGCAGCTTAGGGCGGGCCACAGATACGCAGTATTTT.

The chain is built from TRBV7-9 and TRBJ1-4; D gene unclear. The germline CDR1 and CDR2 sequences are SEHNR and FQNEAQ (reference sequence). The CDR3 totals 14 residues. Trimming removed 1 base from V and 8 bases from J, with 11 bases in between. This CDR3 reads CASSLGAAGEKLFF. The CDR3 DNA is TGTGCCAGCAGCTTAGGGGCGGCGGGGGAAAAACTGTTTTTT. Supplemented by reference TRBV7-9 and TRBJ1-4, the full variable domain reads DTGVSQNPRHKITKRGQNVTFRCDPISEHNRLYWYRQTLGQGPEFLTYFQNEAQLEKSRLLSDRFSAERPKGSFSTLEIQRTEQGDSAMYLCASSLGAAGEKLFFGSGTQLSVL.

The chain's CDR3 is CASRRSSYNSPLHF. CDR3 DNA: TGTGCCAGCAGACGGAGCTCCTATAATTCACCCCTCCACTTT. This sequence joins TRBV6-5 and TRBJ1-6; D gene uncertain. Trimming shortened V by 6 bases and J by 0 bases, and 6 bases separated the two germline ends. Germline V CDR1 and CDR2: MNHEY, SVGAGI. The CDR3 consists of 14 residues.

The chain recombines TRBV6-4 with TRBJ2-2, with D possibly matching TRBD1 (5 bases). This CDR3 region has 14 residues. V was cut by 2 bases and J by 5 bases, with 9 bases left in between. The germline CDR1 and CDR2 sequences are MRHNA and SNTAGT. The chain's CDR3 is CASSDPAGTGELFF. CDR3 coding DNA: TGTGCCAGCAGTGACCCCGCAGGGACCGGGGAGCTGTTTTTT.

The V call is TRBV18, the J call TRBJ2-5; 7 bases line up with TRBD2. The V gene end was trimmed by 3 bases and the J gene end by 0 bases; junction bases not matched to a gene: 1. CDR1 and CDR2 (germline): KGHSH, LQKENI. This CDR3 is 14 amino acids long. CDR3 in DNA: TGTGCCAGCTCACCCGGACTAGACCAAGAGACCCAGTACTTC. It translates to CASSPGLDQETQYF.

The chain couples TRBV28 to TRBJ1-2, with D maybe TRBD1 (6 bases). The germline V and J ends were trimmed by 6 bases and 4 bases, with 18 bases remaining between them. Germline CDR1 and CDR2: MDHEN and SYDVKM. CDR3 length: 15 amino acids. CDR3 nucleotide sequence: TGTGCCAGCAGATCTACCCCCGCGGGGGCCTATGGCTACACCTTC. Translating gives CASRSTPAGAYGYTF.

The CDR3 nucleotides are TGTGCCATCAGTAGGGGGACCTCTGGAAACACCATATATTTT. Translating it yields CAISRGTSGNTIYF. The chain employs TRBV10-3 and TRBJ1-3, with D possibly being TRBD1 (6 bases). In germline, CDR1 is ENHRY, CDR2 SYGVKD. This CDR3 has 14 residues. The V end was cut by 5 bases, the J end by 0 bases, with 8 bases between.

This rearrangement joins TRBV15 to TRBJ1-3; possibly TRBD1 for D (5 bases). Germline V gene sequence: CDR1 LNHNV, CDR2 YYDKDF (reference sequence). This CDR3 has 15 residues. Trimming took 10 bases from V and 0 from J, leaving 16 bases between them. This chain's CDR3 is CAIAGGRSSGNTIYF. For the CDR3, the DNA is TGTGCCATTGCCGGGGGTCGGAGCTCTGGAAACACCATATATTTT.